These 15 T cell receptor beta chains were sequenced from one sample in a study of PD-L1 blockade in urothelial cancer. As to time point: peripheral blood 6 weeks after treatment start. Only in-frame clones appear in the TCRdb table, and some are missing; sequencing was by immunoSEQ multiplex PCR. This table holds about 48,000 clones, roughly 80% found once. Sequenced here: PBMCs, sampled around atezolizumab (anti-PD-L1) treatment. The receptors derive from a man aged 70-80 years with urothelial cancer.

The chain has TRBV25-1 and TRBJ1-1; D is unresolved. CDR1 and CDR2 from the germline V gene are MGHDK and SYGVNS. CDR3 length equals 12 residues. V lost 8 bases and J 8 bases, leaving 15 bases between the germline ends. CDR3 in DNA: TGTGCCAGCGGACTGAGTAGGATGGAAGCTTTCTTT. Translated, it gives CASGLSRMEAFF.

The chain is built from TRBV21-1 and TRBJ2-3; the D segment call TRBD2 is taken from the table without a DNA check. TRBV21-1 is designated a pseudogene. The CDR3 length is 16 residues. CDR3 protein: CASSKGRLASTDTQYF. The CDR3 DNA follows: TGTGCCAGCAGCAAAGGGAGACTAGCCAGCACAGATACGCAGTATTTT.

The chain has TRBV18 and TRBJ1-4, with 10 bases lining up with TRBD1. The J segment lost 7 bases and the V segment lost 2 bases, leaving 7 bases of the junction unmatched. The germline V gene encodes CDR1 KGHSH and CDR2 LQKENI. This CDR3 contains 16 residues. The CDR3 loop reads CASSPSSDRGGEKLFF. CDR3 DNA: TGTGCCAGCTCACCATCCTCGGACAGGGGGGGTGAAAAACTGTTTTTT.

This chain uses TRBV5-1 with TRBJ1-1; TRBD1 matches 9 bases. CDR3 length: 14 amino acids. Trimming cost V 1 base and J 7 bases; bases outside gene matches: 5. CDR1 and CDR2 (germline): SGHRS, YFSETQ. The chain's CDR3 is CASSLTGGKDEAFF. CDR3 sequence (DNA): TGCGCCAGCAGCTTGACAGGGGGCAAGGATGAAGCTTTCTTT.

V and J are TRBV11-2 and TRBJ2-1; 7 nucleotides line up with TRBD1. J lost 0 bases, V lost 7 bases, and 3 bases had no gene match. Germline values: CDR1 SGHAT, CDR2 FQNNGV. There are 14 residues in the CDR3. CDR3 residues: CASNRGSSYNEQFF. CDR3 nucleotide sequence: TGTGCCAGCAACAGGGGAAGCTCCTACAATGAGCAGTTCTTC.

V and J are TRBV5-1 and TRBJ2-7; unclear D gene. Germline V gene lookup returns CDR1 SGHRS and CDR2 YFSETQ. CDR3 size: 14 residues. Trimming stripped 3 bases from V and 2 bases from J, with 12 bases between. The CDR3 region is CASSYDTQAYEQYF. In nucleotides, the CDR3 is TGCGCCAGCAGCTACGACACCCAAGCCTACGAGCAGTACTTC.

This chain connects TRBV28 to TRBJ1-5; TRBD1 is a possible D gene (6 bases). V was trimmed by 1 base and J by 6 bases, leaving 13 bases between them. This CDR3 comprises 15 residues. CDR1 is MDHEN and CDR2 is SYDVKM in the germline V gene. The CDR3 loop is CASSLLGQGRQPQHF. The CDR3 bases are TGTGCCAGCAGTTTATTAGGTCAGGGGCGTCAGCCCCAGCATTTT.

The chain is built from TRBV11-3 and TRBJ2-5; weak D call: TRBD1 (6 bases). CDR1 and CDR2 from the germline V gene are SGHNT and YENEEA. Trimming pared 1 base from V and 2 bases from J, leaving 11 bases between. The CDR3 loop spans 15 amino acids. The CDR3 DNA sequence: TGTGCCAGCAGCTTAGGAGAAACAGGGCAAGAGACCCAGTACTTC. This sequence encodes CASSLGETGQETQYF.

In DNA, the CDR3 is TGTGCCAGCAGCCCTCTGACGGACAGGGTCGCTCGCTACACCTTC. Translating it yields CASSPLTDRVARYTF. V gene TRBV7-9 combines with J gene TRBJ1-2; 8 bases line up with TRBD1. The germline CDR1 and CDR2 sequences are SEHNR and FQNEAQ (reference sequence). CDR3 size: 15 residues. Trimming cost V 5 bases and J 9 bases; bases outside gene matches: 14.

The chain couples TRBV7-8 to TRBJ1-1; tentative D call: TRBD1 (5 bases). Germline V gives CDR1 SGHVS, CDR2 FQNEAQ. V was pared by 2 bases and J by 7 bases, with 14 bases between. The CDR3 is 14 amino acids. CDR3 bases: TGTGCCAGCAGCTTATATACGGGGGAGCTTGAAGCTTTCTTT. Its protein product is CASSLYTGELEAFF.

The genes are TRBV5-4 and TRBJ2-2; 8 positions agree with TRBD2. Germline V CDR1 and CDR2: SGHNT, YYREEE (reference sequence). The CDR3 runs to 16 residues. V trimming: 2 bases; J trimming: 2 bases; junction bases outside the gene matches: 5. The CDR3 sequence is CASSFGGLDNTGELFF. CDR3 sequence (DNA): TGTGCCAGCAGCTTCGGGGGACTAGACAACACCGGGGAGCTGTTTTTT.

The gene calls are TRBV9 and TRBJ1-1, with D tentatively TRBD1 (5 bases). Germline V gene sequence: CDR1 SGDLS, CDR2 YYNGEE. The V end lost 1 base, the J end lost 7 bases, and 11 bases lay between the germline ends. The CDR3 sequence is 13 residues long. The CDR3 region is CASSVLEGIEAFF. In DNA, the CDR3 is TGTGCCAGCAGCGTATTGGAGGGGATTGAAGCTTTCTTT. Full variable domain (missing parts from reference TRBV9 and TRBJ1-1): DSGVTQTPKHLITATGQRVTLRCSPRSGDLSVYWYQQSLDQGLQFLIQYYNGEERAKGNILERFSAQQFPDLHSELNLSSLELGDSALYFCASSVLEGIEAFFGQGTRLTVV.

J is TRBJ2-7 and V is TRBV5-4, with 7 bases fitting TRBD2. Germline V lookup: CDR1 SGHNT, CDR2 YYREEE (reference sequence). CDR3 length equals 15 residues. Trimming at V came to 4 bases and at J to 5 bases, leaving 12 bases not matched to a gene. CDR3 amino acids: CASSPFAGVIDEQYF. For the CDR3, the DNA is TGTGCCAGCAGCCCGTTCGCGGGAGTTATAGACGAGCAGTACTTC.

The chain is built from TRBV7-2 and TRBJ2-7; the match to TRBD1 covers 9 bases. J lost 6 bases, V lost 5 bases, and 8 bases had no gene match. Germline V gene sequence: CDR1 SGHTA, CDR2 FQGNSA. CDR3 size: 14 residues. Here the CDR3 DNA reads TGTGCCAGCAGCACAACGACAGGGGGGAGCGAGCAGTACTTC. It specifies CASSTTTGGSEQYF.

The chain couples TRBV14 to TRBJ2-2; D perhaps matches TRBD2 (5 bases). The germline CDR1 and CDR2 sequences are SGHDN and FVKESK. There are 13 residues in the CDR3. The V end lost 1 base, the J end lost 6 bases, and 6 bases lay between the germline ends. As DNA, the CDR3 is TGTGCCAGCAGCCAAGCACTAGCCGGGGAGCTGTTTTTT. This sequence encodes CASSQALAGELFF.